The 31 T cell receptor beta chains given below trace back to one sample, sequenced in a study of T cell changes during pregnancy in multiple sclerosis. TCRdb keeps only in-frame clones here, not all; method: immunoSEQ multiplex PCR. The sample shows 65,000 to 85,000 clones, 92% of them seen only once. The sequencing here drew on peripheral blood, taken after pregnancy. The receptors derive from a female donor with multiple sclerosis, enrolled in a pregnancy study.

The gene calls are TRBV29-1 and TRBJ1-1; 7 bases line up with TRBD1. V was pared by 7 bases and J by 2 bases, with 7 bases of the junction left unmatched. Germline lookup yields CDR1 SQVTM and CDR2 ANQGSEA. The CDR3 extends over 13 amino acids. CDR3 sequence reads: CSATGNGNTEAFF. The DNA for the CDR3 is TGCAGCGCGACAGGGAACGGAAACACTGAAGCTTTCTTT.

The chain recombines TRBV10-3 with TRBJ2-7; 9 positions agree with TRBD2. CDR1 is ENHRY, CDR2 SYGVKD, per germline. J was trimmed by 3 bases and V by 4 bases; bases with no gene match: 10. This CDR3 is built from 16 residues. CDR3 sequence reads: CAISAGLAGDFYEQYF. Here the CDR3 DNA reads TGTGCCATCAGTGCCGGGTTAGCGGGAGATTTCTACGAGCAGTACTTC.

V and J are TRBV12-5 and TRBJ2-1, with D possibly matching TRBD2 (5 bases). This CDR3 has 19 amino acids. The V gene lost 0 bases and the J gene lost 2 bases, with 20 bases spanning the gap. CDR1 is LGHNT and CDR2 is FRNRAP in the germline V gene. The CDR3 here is CASGLVPLGGHLPYNEQFF. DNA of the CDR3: TGTGCTAGTGGTTTGGTACCCCTAGGCGGGCACCTTCCCTACAATGAGCAGTTCTTC.

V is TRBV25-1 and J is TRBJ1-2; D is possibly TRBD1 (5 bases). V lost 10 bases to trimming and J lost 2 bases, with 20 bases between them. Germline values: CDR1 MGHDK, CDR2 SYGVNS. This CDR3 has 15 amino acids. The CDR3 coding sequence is TGTGCCACCCGGGCCAGCCCAGGGCCAAACTATGGCTACACCTTC. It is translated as CATRASPGPNYGYTF.

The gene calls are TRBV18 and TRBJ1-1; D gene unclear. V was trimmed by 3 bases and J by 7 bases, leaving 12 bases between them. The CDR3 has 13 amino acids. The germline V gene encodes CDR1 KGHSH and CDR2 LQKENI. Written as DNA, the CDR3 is TGTGCCAGCTCACCCCAGAAGAGGAGTGAAGCTTTCTTT. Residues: CASSPQKRSEAFF. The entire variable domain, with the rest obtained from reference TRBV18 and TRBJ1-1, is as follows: NAGVMQNPRHLVRRRGQEARLRCSPMKGHSHVYWYRQLPEEGLKFMVYLQKENIIDESGMPKERFSAEFPKEGPSILRIQQVVRGDSAAYFCASSPQKRSEAFFGQGTRLTVV.

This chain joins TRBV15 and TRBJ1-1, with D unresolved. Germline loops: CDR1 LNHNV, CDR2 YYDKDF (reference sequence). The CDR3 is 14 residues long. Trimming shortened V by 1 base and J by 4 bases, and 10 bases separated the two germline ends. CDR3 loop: CATSRVRVGTEAFF. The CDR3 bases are TGTGCCACCAGCAGAGTGAGGGTCGGCACTGAAGCTTTCTTT.

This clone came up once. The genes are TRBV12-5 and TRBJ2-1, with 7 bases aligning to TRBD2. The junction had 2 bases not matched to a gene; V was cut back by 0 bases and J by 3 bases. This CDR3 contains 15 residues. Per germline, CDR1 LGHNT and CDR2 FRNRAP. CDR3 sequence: CASGLVPSGYNEQFF. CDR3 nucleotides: TGTGCTAGTGGTTTGGTACCTAGCGGCTACAATGAGCAGTTCTTC.

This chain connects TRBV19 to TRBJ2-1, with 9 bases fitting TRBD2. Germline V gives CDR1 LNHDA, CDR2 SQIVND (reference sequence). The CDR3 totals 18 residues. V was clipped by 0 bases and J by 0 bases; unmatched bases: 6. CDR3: CASSIDQGAGGSYNEQFF. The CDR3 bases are TGTGCCAGTAGTATAGATCAAGGAGCGGGAGGCTCCTACAATGAGCAGTTCTTC.

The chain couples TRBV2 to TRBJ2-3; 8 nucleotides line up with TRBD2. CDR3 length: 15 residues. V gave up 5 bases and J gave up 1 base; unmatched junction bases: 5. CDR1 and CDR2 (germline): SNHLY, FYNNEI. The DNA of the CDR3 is TGTGCCAGCAGTATAGCGGGGAGGGGCACAGATACGCAGTATTTT. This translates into CASSIAGRGTDTQYF.

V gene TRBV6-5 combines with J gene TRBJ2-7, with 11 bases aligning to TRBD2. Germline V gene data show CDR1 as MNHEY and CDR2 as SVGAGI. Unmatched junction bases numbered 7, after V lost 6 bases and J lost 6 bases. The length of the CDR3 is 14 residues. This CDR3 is CASSNSGRAGEQYF. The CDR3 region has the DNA TGTGCCAGCAGCAATAGCGGGAGGGCCGGCGAGCAGTACTTC.

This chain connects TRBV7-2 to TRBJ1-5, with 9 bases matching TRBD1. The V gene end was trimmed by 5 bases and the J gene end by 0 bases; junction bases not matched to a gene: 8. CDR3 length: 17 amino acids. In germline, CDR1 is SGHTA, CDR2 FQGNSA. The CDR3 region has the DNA TGTGCCAGCAGCCCCGGGACAGGGATCCGTAGCAATCAGCCCCAGCATTTT. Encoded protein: CASSPGTGIRSNQPQHF.

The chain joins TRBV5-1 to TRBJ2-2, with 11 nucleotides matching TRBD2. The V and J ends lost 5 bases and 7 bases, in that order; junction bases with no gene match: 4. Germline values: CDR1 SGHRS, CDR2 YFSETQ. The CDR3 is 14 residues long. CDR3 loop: CASRTSGNGGELFF. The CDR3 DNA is TGCGCCAGCAGGACTAGCGGGAACGGCGGGGAGCTGTTTTTT.

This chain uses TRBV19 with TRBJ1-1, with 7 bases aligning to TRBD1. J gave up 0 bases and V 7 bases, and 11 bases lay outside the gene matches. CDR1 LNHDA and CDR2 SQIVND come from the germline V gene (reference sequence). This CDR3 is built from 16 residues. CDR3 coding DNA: TGTGCCAGTACTCATCTACCGGGACAGATGAACACTGAAGCTTTCTTT. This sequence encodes CASTHLPGQMNTEAFF. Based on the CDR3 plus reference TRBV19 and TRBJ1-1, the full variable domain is DGGITQSPKYLFRKEGQNVTLSCEQNLNHDAMYWYRQDPGQGLRLIYYSQIVNDFQKGDIAEGYSVSREKKESFPLTVTSAQKNPTAFYLCASTHLPGQMNTEAFFGQGTRLTVV.

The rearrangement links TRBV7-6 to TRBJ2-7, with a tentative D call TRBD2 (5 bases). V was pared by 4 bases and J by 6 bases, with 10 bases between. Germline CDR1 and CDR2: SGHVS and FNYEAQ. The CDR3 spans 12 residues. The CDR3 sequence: CASSYPGSEQYF. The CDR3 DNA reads TGTGCCAGCAGCTATCCGGGGAGCGAGCAGTACTTC.

CDR3 DNA: TGTGCCAGCAGCTTGGGAGGATATAGCAATCAGCCCCAGCATTTT. This encodes CASSLGGYSNQPQHF. The chain employs TRBV5-5 and TRBJ1-5; D not certain. CDR1 and CDR2 (germline): SGHKS, YYEKEE (reference sequence). The CDR3 runs to 15 residues. Trimming cost V 0 bases and J 0 bases, with 7 bases left between them.

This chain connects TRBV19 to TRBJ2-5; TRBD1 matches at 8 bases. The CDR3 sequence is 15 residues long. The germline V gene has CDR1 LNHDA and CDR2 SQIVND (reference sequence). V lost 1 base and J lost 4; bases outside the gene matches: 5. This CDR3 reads CASSIADRGRETQYF. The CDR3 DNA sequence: TGTGCCAGTAGTATAGCTGACAGGGGACGAGAGACCCAGTACTTC.

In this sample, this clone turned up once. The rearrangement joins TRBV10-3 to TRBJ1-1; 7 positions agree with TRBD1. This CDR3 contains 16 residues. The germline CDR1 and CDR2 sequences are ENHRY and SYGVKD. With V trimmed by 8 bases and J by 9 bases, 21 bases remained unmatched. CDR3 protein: CAIGGEEPGQSGKAFF. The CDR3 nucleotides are TGTGCCATCGGAGGGGAAGAACCGGGACAGAGTGGAAAAGCTTTCTTT.

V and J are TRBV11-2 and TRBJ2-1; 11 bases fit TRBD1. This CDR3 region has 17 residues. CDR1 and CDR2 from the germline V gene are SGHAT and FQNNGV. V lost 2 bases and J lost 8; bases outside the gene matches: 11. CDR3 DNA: TGTGCCAGCAGCTTAAGGTGGAGGACAGGGGGCAGGGATGAGCAGTTCTTC. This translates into CASSLRWRTGGRDEQFF. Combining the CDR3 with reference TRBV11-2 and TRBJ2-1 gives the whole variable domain EAGVAQSPRYKIIEKRQSVAFWCNPISGHATLYWYQQILGQGPKLLIQFQNNGVVDDSQLPKDRFSAERLKGVDSTLKIQPAKLEDSAVYLCASSLRWRTGGRDEQFFGPGTRLTVL.

The CDR3 protein is CASSLGPGEYEQYF. The CDR3 DNA is TGTGCCAGCAGCTTAGGTCCCGGAGAATACGAGCAGTACTTC. The chain carries TRBV11-2 and TRBJ2-7; no clear D gene. CDR1 and CDR2 (germline): SGHAT, FQNNGV. The CDR3 covers 14 residues. The V end was cut by 1 base, the J end by 4 bases, with 11 bases between.

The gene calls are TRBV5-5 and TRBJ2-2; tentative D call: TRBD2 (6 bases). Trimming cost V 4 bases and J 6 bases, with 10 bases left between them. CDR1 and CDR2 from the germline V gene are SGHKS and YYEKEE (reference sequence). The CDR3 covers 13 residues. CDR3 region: CASSRELPGELFF. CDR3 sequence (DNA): TGTGCCAGCAGCCGGGAGTTACCCGGGGAGCTGTTTTTT.

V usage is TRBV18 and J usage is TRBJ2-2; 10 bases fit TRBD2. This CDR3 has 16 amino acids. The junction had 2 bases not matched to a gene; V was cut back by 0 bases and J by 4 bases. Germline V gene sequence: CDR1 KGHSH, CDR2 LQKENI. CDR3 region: CASSPPGLASTGELFF. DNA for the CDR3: TGTGCCAGCTCACCACCGGGACTAGCGTCCACCGGGGAGCTGTTTTTT.

As DNA, the CDR3 is TGTGCCAGCAGCGGGGGACTAGCGAATTCCTACGAGCAGTACTTC. This codes for CASSGGLANSYEQYF. The chain has TRBV9 and TRBJ2-7, with 10 bases matching TRBD2. CDR3 length equals 15 residues. V lost 3 bases, J lost 1 base, and 4 bases stayed unmatched. Germline CDR1 and CDR2: SGDLS and YYNGEE.

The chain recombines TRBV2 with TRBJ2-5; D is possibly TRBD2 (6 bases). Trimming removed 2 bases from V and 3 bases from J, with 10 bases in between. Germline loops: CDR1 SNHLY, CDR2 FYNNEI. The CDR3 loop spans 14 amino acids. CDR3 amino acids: CASSEQGGKETQYF. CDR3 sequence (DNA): TGTGCCAGCAGTGAACAGGGAGGTAAAGAGACCCAGTACTTC.

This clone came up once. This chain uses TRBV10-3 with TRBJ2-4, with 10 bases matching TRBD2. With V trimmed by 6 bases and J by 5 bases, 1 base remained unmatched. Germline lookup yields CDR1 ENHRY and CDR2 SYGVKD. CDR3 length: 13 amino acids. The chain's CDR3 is CAISGLAENIQYF. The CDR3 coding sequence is TGTGCCATCAGCGGACTAGCGGAAAACATTCAGTACTTC.

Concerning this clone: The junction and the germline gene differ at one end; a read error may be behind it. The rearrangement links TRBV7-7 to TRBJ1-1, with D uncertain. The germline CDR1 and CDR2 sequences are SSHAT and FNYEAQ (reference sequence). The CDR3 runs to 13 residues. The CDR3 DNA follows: TGTGCTAGCAGCTCCTCGGAGGGAACTGAAGCTTTCTTT. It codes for CASSSSEGTEAFF. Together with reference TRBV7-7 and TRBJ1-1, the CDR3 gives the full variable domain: GAGVSQSPRYKVTKRGQDVTLRCDPISSHATLYWYQQALGQGPEFLTYFNYEAQPDKSGLPSDRFSAERPEGSISTLTIQRTEQRDSAMYRCASSSSEGTEAFFGQGTRLTVV.

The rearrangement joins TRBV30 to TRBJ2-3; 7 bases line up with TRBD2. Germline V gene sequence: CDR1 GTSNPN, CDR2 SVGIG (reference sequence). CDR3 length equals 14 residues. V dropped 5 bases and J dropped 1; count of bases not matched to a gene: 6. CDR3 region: CAWEPGGGTDTQYF. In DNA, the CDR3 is TGTGCCTGGGAGCCGGGGGGTGGCACAGATACGCAGTATTTT.

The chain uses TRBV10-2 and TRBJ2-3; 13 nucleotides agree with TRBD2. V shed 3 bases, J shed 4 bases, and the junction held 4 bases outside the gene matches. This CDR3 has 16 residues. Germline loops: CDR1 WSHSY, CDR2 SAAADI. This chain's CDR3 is CASSDRLAGGPDTQYF. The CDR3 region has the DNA TGCGCCAGCAGTGACCGACTAGCGGGAGGTCCAGATACGCAGTATTTT.

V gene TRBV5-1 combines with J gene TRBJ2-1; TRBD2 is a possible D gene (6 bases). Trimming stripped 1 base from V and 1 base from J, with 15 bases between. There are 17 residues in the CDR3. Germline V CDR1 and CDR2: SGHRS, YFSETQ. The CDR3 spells CASSLRSRRESYNEQFF. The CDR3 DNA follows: TGCGCCAGCAGCTTGAGGAGCCGGAGGGAATCCTACAATGAGCAGTTCTTC.

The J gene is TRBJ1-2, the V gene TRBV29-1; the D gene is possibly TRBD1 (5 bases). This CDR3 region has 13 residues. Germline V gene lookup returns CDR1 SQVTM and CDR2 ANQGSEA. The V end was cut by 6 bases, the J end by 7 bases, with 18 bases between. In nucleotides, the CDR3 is TGCAGCGTCGATGAAACCCAAAGGGGTGGCTACACCTTC. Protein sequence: CSVDETQRGGYTF. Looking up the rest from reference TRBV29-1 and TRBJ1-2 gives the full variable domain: SAVISQKPSRDICQRGTSLTIQCQVDSQVTMMFWYRQQPGQSLTLIATANQGSEATYESGFVIDKFPISRPNLTFSTLTVSNMSPEDSSIYLCSVDETQRGGYTFGSGTRLTVV.

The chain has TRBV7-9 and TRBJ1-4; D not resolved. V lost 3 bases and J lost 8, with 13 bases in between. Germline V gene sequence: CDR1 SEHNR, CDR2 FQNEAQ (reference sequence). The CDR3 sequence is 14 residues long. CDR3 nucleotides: TGTGCCAGCAGCTTCTTCGAGGCGGGCGAAAAACTGTTTTTT. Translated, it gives CASSFFEAGEKLFF. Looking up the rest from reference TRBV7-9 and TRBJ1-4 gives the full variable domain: DTGVSQNPRHKITKRGQNVTFRCDPISEHNRLYWYRQTLGQGPEFLTYFQNEAQLEKSRLLSDRFSAERPKGSFSTLEIQRTEQGDSAMYLCASSFFEAGEKLFFGSGTQLSVL.

CDR3 coding DNA: TGTGCCAGCAGCTTAGAAGTAGCCTACTACGAGCAGTACTTC. Its translation: CASSLEVAYYEQYF. The chain combines TRBV7-2 with TRBJ2-7; D gene ambiguous. The CDR3 sequence is 14 residues long. Trimming cost V 1 base and J 3 bases, with 10 bases left between them. Germline V CDR1 and CDR2: SGHTA, FQGNSA.